This record concerns one T cell receptor (beta chain) sequence. Its matching antigen is unknown. In building TCR beta libraries, iRepertoire HTBI primers were used together with Arm-PCR of CDR3 regions. TCRdb re-analysed the multiplex PCR reads in MiXCR, keeping a single row per CDR3 protein. This repertoire shows around 400,000 distinct CDR3 sequences, about a quarter found once; its top ten account for about 26%. CDR1 is SGHAT and CDR2 is FQNNGV in the germline V gene. V was shortened by 3 bases and J by 0 bases, with 14 bases between the two germline ends. The CDR3 has 16 residues. The data stem from a study of regulatory T cells in long-lasting Graves disease. Study-level findings and limits: Favoring TRBV28, TRBJ1-2 and TRBJ2-5 was a feature seen in persistent disease. Between persistent patients, about 2,800 public clonotypes were shared, exceeding the approximately 900 shared between new patients. Thyroid tissue went unexamined; only peripheral blood was analyzed.

Sample time point: persistent/refractory GD, antithyroid drugs over 5 years with positive TRAb. PBMC RNA served as the TCR library source. The clonotype comes from a female donor with Graves disease. The chain joins TRBV11-2 to TRBJ1-1; D uncertain. The source material was peripheral blood mononuclear cells (PBMCs), sampled when the disease was refractory, from a patient treated with antithyroid drugs. The CDR3: CASSFGILGMNTEAFF. The DNA of the CDR3 is TGTGCCAGCAGCTTTGGCATTCTGGGCATGAACACTGAAGCTTTCTTT.